This T cell receptor beta chain was sequenced during a study of T cell clusters in autoimmune cytopenias. General study points: Healthy donors had approximately 2.9-fold more exclusive TRB clusters than active autoimmune hepatitis patients. No experiment has yet validated the function of the T cell clusters defined in silico.

Germline V lookup: CDR1 SNHLY, CDR2 FYNNEI. CDR3 size: 13 residues. TRB was amplified by touch-down multiplex PCR, primer pools A and B combined. TCRdb derives one entry per CDR3 protein from the multiplex PCR reads, leaving out DNA. Listed are 750 to 950 distinct CDR3 sequences; 20% to 25% falls within the top ten. In the case of this clonotype: Its specificity is not known.

TRB amplification used roughly 250 ng of peripheral blood genomic DNA. Source material: peripheral blood. The clonotype comes from a human donor with an autoimmune cytopenia or autoimmune hepatitis (not recorded which). This sequence joins TRBV2 and TRBJ1-2. The CDR3 protein is CASSSVSGYGYTF.